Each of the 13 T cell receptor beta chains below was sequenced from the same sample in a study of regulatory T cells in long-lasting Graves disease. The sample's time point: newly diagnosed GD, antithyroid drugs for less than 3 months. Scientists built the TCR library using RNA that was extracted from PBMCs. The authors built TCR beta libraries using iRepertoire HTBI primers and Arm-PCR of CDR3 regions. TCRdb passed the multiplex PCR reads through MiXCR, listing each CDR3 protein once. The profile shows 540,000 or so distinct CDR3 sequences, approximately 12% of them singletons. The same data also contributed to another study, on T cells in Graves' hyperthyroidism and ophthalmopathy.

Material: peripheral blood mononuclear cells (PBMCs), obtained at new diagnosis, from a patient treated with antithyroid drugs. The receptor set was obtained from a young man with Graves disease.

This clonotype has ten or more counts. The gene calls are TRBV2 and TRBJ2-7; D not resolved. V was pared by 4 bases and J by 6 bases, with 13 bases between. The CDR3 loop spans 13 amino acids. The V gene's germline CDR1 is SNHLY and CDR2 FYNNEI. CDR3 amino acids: CASSVRILVEQYF. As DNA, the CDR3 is TGTGCCAGCAGTGTCAGAATACTGGTCGAGCAGTACTTC.

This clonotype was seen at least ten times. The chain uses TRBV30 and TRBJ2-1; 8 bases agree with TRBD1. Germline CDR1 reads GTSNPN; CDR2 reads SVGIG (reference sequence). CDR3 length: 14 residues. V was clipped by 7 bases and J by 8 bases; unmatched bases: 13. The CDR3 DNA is TGTGCCTACTTCCGGTCGGACAGGGTCGATGAGCAGTTCTTC. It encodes CAYFRSDRVDEQFF.

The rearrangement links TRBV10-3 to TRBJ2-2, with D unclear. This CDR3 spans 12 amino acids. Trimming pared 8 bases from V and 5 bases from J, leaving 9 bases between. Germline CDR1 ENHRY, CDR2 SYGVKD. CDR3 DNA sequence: TGTGCCATCTGGGAAGGAACCGGGGAGCTGTTTTTT. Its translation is CAIWEGTGELFF.

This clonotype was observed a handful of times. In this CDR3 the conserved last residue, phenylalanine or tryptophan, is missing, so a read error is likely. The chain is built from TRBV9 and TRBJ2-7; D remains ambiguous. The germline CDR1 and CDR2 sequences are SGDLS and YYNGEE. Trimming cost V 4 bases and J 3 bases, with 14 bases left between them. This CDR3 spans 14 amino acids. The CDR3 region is CASSPRQLGYEQYL. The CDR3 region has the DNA TGTGCCAGCAGCCCTAGACAACTTGGCTACGAGCAGTACCTC.

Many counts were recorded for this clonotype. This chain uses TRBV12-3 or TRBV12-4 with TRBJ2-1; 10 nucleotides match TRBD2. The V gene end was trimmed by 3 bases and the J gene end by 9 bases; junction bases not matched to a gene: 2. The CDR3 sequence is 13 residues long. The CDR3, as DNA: TGTGCCAGCAGTTTGCTAGCGGGAGTTGAGCAGTTCTTC. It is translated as CASSLLAGVEQFF.

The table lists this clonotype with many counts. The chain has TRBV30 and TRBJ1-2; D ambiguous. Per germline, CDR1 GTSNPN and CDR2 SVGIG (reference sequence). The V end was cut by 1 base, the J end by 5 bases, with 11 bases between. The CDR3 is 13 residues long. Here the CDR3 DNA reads TGTGCCTGGAGTGGCGCCGCTGGATATGGCTACACCTTC. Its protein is CAWSGAAGYGYTF.

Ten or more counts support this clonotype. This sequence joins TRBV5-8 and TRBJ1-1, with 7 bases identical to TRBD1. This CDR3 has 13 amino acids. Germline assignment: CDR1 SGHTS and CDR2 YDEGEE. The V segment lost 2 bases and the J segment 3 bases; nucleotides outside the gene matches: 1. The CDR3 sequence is CASSFGTDTEAFF. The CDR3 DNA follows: TGTGCCAGCAGCTTCGGGACAGACACTGAAGCTTTCTTT. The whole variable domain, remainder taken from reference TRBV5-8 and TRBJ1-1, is EAGVTQSPTHLIKTRGQQATLRCSPISGHTSVYWYQQALGLGLQFLLWYDEGEERNRGNFPPRFSGRQFPNYSSELNVNALELEDSALYLCASSFGTDTEAFFGQGTRLTVV.

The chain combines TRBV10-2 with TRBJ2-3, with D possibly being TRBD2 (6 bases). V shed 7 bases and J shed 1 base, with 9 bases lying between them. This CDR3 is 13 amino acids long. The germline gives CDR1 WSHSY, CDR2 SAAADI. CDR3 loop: CASNWGGTDTQYF. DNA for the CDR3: TGCGCCAGCAATTGGGGGGGCACAGATACGCAGTATTTT.

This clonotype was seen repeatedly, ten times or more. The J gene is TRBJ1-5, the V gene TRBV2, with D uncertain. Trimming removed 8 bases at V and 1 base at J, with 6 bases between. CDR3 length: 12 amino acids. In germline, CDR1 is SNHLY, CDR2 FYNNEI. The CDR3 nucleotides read TGTGCCAGCCGAAGAAGCAATCAGCCCCAGCATTTT. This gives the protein CASRRSNQPQHF.

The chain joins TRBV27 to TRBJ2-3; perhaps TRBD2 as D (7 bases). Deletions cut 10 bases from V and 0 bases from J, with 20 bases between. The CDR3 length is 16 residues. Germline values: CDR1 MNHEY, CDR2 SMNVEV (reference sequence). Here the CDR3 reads CAIGGQGTRSTDTQYF. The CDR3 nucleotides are TGTGCCATCGGGGGGCAGGGGACAAGAAGCACAGATACGCAGTATTTT.

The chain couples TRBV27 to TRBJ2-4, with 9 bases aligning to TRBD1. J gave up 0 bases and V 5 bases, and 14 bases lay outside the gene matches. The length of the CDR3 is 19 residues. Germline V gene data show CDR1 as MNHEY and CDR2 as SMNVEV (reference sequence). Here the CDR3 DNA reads TGTGCCAGCAGTAGACTGCCGGGACAGGGTGGAGGAGCCAAAAACATTCAGTACTTC. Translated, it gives CASSRLPGQGGGAKNIQYF.

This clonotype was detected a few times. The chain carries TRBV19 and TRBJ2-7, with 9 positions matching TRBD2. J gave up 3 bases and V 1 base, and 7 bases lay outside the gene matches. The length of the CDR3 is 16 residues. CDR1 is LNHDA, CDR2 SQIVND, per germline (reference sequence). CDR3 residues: CASSIAQTSGYYEQYF. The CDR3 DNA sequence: TGTGCCAGTAGTATAGCCCAGACTAGCGGATACTACGAGCAGTACTTC.

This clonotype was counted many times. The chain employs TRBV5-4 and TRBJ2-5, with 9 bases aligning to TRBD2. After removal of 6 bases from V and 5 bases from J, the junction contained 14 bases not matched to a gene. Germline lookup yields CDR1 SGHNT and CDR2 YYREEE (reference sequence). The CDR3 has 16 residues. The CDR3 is CASTSPQAGGQETQYF. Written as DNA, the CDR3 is TGTGCCAGCACATCCCCTCAAGCGGGAGGTCAGGAGACCCAGTACTTC.